Following are 29 T cell receptor beta chains from one sample sequenced in a study of blood T cell repertoires in COVID-19. The assay was immunoSEQ multiplex PCR, and TCRdb's table has in-frame clones only and misses some. The repertoire consists of 200,000 to 300,000 clones, with about nine tenths occurring once and the leading ten covering approximately 2.6%. The specimen was peripheral blood. All receptors derive from a person between 18 and 35 years old with COVID-19, enrolled during active disease.

The genes are TRBV7-9 and TRBJ2-7; 7 bases map to TRBD1. The J segment lost 2 bases and the V segment lost 5 bases, leaving 6 bases of the junction unmatched. The CDR3 runs 14 residues. Germline V gene sequence: CDR1 SEHNR, CDR2 FQNEAQ (reference sequence). The chain's CDR3 is CASSLGDSPYEQYF. Written as DNA, the CDR3 is TGTGCCAGCAGCCTGGGGGACAGCCCCTACGAGCAGTACTTC.

V gene TRBV19 combines with J gene TRBJ2-1, with D perhaps TRBD1 (6 bases). Trimming shortened V by 3 bases and J by 7 bases, and 13 bases separated the two germline ends. The CDR3 has 14 residues. Germline V gene data show CDR1 as LNHDA and CDR2 as SQIVND (reference sequence). CDR3 amino acids: CASSISDSWNEQFF. As DNA, the CDR3 is TGTGCCAGTAGTATTTCGGACAGTTGGAATGAGCAGTTCTTC.

This chain uses TRBV24-1 with TRBJ2-1, with TRBD2 identical over 12 bases. The germline V gene has CDR1 KGHDR and CDR2 SFDVKD. The CDR3 sequence is 17 residues long. With V trimmed by 4 bases and J by 8 bases, 11 bases remained unmatched. The CDR3 region is CATSDERLAGAGHEQFF. The CDR3 nucleotides are TGTGCCACCAGTGACGAAAGACTAGCGGGAGCCGGACATGAGCAGTTCTTC.

This CDR3 is CASSTGTSGLLYF. In DNA form, the CDR3 reads TGCGCCAGCAGCACCGGGACTAGCGGTCTTCTATACTTC. The rearrangement links TRBV5-1 to TRBJ2-7, with 11 bases identical to TRBD2. There are 13 residues in the CDR3. Germline CDR1 reads SGHRS; CDR2 reads YFSETQ. Trimming took 4 bases from V and 13 from J; bases not matched to a gene: 10.

The rearrangement uses TRBV4-3 and TRBJ2-5; a weak D match, TRBD2 (5 bases). CDR3 length: 15 amino acids. Germline V gene lookup returns CDR1 LGHNA and CDR2 YSLEER. Trimming pared 0 bases from V and 5 bases from J, leaving 13 bases between. CDR3 sequence reads: CASSQDPGRAETQYF. In DNA form, the CDR3 reads TGCGCCAGCAGCCAAGATCCTGGGCGGGCGGAGACCCAGTACTTC.

The CDR3 spells CASSLRGPYGYTF. In DNA form, the CDR3 reads TGTGCCAGCAGTCTCAGGGGGCCTTATGGCTACACCTTC. The gene calls are TRBV6-5 and TRBJ1-2; 8 positions agree with TRBD1. The ends lost 5 bases at V and 5 bases at J; junction bases unmatched: 4. Germline-derived CDR1 and CDR2 are MNHEY and SVGAGI. There are 13 residues in the CDR3.

The genes are TRBV24-1 and TRBJ1-5; TRBD1 agrees at 7 bases. The trim removed 0 bases at V and 2 bases at J, leaving 9 bases unmatched. Germline CDR1 and CDR2: KGHDR and SFDVKD. This CDR3 contains 18 residues. DNA for the CDR3: TGTGCCACCAGTGATTTGCCGGCGACAGGGTCGGGCAATCAGCCCCAGCATTTT. Translated, it gives CATSDLPATGSGNQPQHF.

V is TRBV3-1 (or the pseudogene TRBV3-2) and J is TRBJ2-2, with 8 positions matching TRBD2. V was clipped by 1 base and J by 1 base; unmatched bases: 5. The CDR3 is 17 residues long. Germline CDR1 reads LGHDT; CDR2 reads YNNKEL (reference sequence). CDR3 nucleotide sequence: TGTGCCAGCAGCCAAGTGGGAAGCGGGAGGAACACCGGGGAGCTGTTTTTT. Protein product: CASSQVGSGRNTGELFF.

This sequence joins TRBV5-1 and TRBJ2-7; maybe TRBD1 (5 bases). This CDR3 region has 15 residues. The germline gives CDR1 SGHRS, CDR2 YFSETQ. Between the trimmed V and J ends, which lost 2 bases and 2 bases, there was a span of 14 bases. The CDR3 protein is CASSLSGSGAYEQYF. CDR3 coding DNA: TGCGCCAGCAGCTTATCAGGGTCGGGCGCCTACGAGCAGTACTTC.

The rearrangement uses TRBV5-1 and TRBJ1-1, with TRBD1 identical over 7 bases. V was clipped by 4 bases and J by 4 bases; unmatched bases: 13. The CDR3 sequence is 16 residues long. The germline V gene encodes CDR1 SGHRS and CDR2 YFSETQ. In nucleotides, the CDR3 is TGCGCCAGCAGCACCGGACAGGCGTCAATATCCACTGAAGCTTTCTTT. This codes for CASSTGQASISTEAFF. The full variable domain, completed using reference TRBV5-1 and TRBJ1-1, is KAGVTQTPRYLIKTRGQQVTLSCSPISGHRSVSWYQQTPGQGLQFLFEYFSETQRNKGNFPGRFSGRQFSNSRSEMNVSTLELGDSALYLCASSTGQASISTEAFFGQGTRLTVV.

This clone appeared once. This same CDR3 is encoded by further DNA sequences in the sample. V usage is TRBV6-5 and J usage is TRBJ2-7; D is possibly TRBD2 (5 bases). Trimming shortened V by 6 bases and J by 4 bases, and 13 bases separated the two germline ends. This CDR3 contains 13 residues. The germline CDR1 and CDR2 sequences are MNHEY and SVGAGI. CDR3 region: CASRGLAAYEQYF. The DNA of the CDR3 is TGTGCCAGCAGAGGGCTAGCAGCTTACGAGCAGTACTTC.

The chain is built from TRBV27 and TRBJ1-2, with TRBD1 matching 9 bases. Germline V gene lookup returns CDR1 MNHEY and CDR2 SMNVEV (reference sequence). The CDR3 is 17 residues long. J gave up 5 bases and V 5 bases, and 15 bases lay outside the gene matches. CDR3 DNA: TGTGCCAGCAGTGACACATCGCGGGACAGGGTAAAATATGGCTACACCTTC. Residues: CASSDTSRDRVKYGYTF.

The chain joins TRBV6-5 to TRBJ1-1; tentatively, D is TRBD1 (5 bases). The germline V and J ends were trimmed by 0 bases and 5 bases, with 7 bases remaining between them. This CDR3 contains 13 residues. Germline assignment: CDR1 MNHEY and CDR2 SVGAGI. CDR3 DNA sequence: TGTGCCAGCAGTTACTCGGGGCAGACTGAAGCTTTCTTT. Protein: CASSYSGQTEAFF.

This chain uses TRBV9 with TRBJ1-2, with D possibly being TRBD1 (6 bases). V was clipped by 3 bases and J by 8 bases, with 14 bases between them. The germline CDR1 and CDR2 sequences are SGDLS and YYNGEE. The CDR3 runs to 13 residues. The CDR3: CASSGYRAGGYTF. The CDR3, as DNA: TGTGCCAGCAGCGGCTACAGGGCCGGGGGCTACACCTTC.

V gene TRBV24-1 combines with J gene TRBJ2-1; 7 bases align to TRBD1. CDR1 and CDR2 (germline): KGHDR, SFDVKD. The CDR3 sequence is 16 residues long. V shed 1 base and J 4 bases; nucleotides not matched to a gene: 6. CDR3 coding DNA: TGTGCCACCAGTGATTTCAGGGGGAACCCTTACAATGAGCAGTTCTTC. Translating gives CATSDFRGNPYNEQFF.

The chain joins TRBV4-1 to TRBJ1-1, with TRBD1 identical over 8 bases. Unmatched junction bases numbered 5, after V lost 1 base and J lost 1 base. This CDR3 comprises 16 residues. Germline loops: CDR1 MGHRA, CDR2 YSYEKL. DNA for the CDR3: TGCGCCAGCAGCCAAGTAAACAGGGGGAGGAACACTGAAGCTTTCTTT. This encodes CASSQVNRGRNTEAFF.

CDR3 loop: CASRDAGHEQYF. Here the CDR3 DNA reads TGTGCCAGCCGAGATGCGGGCCACGAGCAGTACTTC. The chain links TRBV27 to TRBJ2-7, with a possible D match to TRBD2 (5 bases). The CDR3 contains 12 residues. Trimming pared 8 bases from V and 5 bases from J, leaving 13 bases between. The germline V gene has CDR1 MNHEY and CDR2 SMNVEV (reference sequence).

CDR3: CASSRTSGEYNEQFF. The CDR3, as DNA: TGCGCCAGCAGCCGGACTAGCGGGGAGTACAATGAGCAGTTCTTC. The rearrangement links TRBV4-1 to TRBJ2-1, with TRBD2 matching over 12 bases. The CDR3 runs to 15 residues. V trimming: 4 bases; J trimming: 4 bases; junction bases outside the gene matches: 2. Germline values: CDR1 MGHRA, CDR2 YSYEKL.

The chain couples TRBV5-1 to TRBJ2-3, with TRBD2 matching over 12 bases. V gave up 2 bases and J gave up 3 bases; unmatched junction bases: 4. Per the germline V gene, CDR1 is SGHRS and CDR2 is YFSETQ. CDR3 size: 16 residues. CDR3 in amino acids: CASSLLAGGRTDTQYF. The CDR3 coding sequence is TGCGCCAGCAGCTTACTAGCGGGAGGTCGAACAGATACGCAGTATTTT.

V gene TRBV6-4 combines with J gene TRBJ2-1; 9 bases map to TRBD2. V shed 2 bases, J shed 2 bases, and the junction held 4 bases outside the gene matches. This CDR3 spans 16 amino acids. Germline V gene data show CDR1 as MRHNA and CDR2 as SNTAGT. The CDR3 protein is CASSDQAGGPYNEQFF. The CDR3 nucleotides read TGTGCCAGCAGTGACCAGGCGGGAGGGCCCTACAATGAGCAGTTCTTC.

The chain combines TRBV5-1 with TRBJ2-1; 14 bases map to TRBD2. Losses at the gene ends were 4 bases for V and 9 bases for J; bases not matched to a gene: 9. The CDR3 is made up of 16 amino acids. The germline V gene encodes CDR1 SGHRS and CDR2 YFSETQ. The CDR3 spells CASSPETSGRAGEQFF. DNA of the CDR3: TGCGCCAGCAGCCCGGAGACTAGCGGGAGGGCCGGTGAGCAGTTCTTC.

This clone was observed once. V and J are TRBV18 and TRBJ2-3; 8 bases fit TRBD1. Germline CDR1 is KGHSH and CDR2 is LQKENI. Trimming at V came to 3 bases and at J to 4 bases, leaving 0 bases not matched to a gene. The CDR3 spans 13 residues. For the CDR3, the DNA is TGTGCCAGCTCACCGACAGGGGCAGATACGCAGTATTTT. This gives the protein CASSPTGADTQYF.

The chain links TRBV24-1 to TRBJ2-1, with 9 bases fitting TRBD1. CDR1 KGHDR and CDR2 SFDVKD come from the germline V gene. This CDR3 spans 15 amino acids. V was pared by 9 bases and J by 7 bases, with 12 bases of the junction left unmatched. The CDR3 loop is CATGGLDRGANEQFF. CDR3 in DNA: TGTGCCACCGGGGGATTGGACAGGGGTGCGAATGAGCAGTTCTTC.

The V and J genes are TRBV12-3 or TRBV12-4 and TRBJ1-5; tentatively, D is TRBD1 (6 bases). This CDR3 is built from 13 residues. Trimming cost V 3 bases and J 5 bases, with 8 bases left between them. CDR3 coding DNA: TGTGCCAGCAGTTTGGGGGCTCATCAGCCCCAGCATTTT. It translates to CASSLGAHQPQHF.

The chain couples TRBV28 to TRBJ1-5; D not certain. The V and J ends lost 11 bases and 5 bases respectively, with 19 bases between them. The length of the CDR3 is 14 residues. CDR1 and CDR2 (germline): MDHEN, SYDVKM. The CDR3 here is CAAPEATNDQPQHF. CDR3 in DNA: TGTGCCGCGCCTGAGGCTACGAACGATCAGCCCCAGCATTTT.

This clone was detected only once. The chain joins TRBV18 to TRBJ2-7; 9 positions agree with TRBD1. Per germline, CDR1 KGHSH and CDR2 LQKENI. V shed 0 bases, J shed 8 bases, and the junction held 2 bases outside the gene matches. CDR3 size: 13 residues. Written as DNA, the CDR3 is TGTGCCAGCTCACCACCAGGACAGGGGAAGCAGTACTTC. Translated, it gives CASSPPGQGKQYF.

The rearrangement uses TRBV3-1 (or the pseudogene TRBV3-2) and TRBJ1-6; 8 bases map to TRBD1. The germline CDR1 and CDR2 sequences are LGHDT and YNNKEL (reference sequence). The CDR3 contains 14 residues. The V segment lost 4 bases and the J segment 10 bases; nucleotides outside the gene matches: 6. The CDR3 is CASSLSDRESPLHF. The CDR3 nucleotides read TGTGCCAGCAGCCTATCGGACAGGGAATCACCCCTCCACTTT.

This chain joins TRBV1 and TRBJ2-7; TRBD2 is the table's D call, not checked against the DNA. TRBV1 is a known pseudogene. The CDR3 is 15 residues long. The CDR3 reads CTSSQVPRRWYEQYF. The CDR3 nucleotides read TGCACCAGCAGCCAAGTCCCGCGGAGGTGGTACGAGCAGTACTTC.

The genes are TRBV19 and TRBJ2-1, with 9 bases identical to TRBD1. With 3 bases clipped from V and 0 bases from J, the junction kept 12 bases outside the gene matches. Germline assignment: CDR1 LNHDA and CDR2 SQIVND (reference sequence). This CDR3 has 19 amino acids. The CDR3 sequence is CASSIRQGVPSLSYNEQFF. The CDR3 bases are TGTGCCAGTAGTATTAGACAGGGGGTTCCCTCCCTCTCCTACAATGAGCAGTTCTTC.